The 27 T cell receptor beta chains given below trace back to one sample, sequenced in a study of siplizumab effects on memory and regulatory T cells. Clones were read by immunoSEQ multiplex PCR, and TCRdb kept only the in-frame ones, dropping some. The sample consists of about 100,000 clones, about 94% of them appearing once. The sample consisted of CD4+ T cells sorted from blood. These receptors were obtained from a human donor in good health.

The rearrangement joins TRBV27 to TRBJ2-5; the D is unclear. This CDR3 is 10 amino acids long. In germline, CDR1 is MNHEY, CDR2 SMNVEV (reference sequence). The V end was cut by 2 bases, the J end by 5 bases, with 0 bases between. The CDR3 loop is CASSLETQYF. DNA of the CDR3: TGTGCCAGCAGTTTAGAGACCCAGTACTTC.

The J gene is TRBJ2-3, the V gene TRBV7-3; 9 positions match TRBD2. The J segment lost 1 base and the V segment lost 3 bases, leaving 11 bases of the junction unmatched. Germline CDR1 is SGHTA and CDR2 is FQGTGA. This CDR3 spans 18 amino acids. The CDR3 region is CASSLGVSGSAGTDTQYF. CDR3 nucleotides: TGTGCCAGCAGCTTGGGTGTTAGCGGGAGTGCTGGCACAGATACGCAGTATTTT. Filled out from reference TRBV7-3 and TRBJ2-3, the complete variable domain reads GAGVSQTPSNKVTEKGKYVELRCDPISGHTALYWYRQSLGQGPEFLIYFQGTGAADDSGLPNDRFFAVRPEGSVSTLKIQRTERGDSAVYLCASSLGVSGSAGTDTQYFGPGTRLTVL.

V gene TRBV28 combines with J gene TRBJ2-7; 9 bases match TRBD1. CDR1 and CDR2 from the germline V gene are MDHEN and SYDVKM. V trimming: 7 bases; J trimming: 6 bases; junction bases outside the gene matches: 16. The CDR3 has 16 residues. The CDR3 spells CASTLFHGTGSREQYF. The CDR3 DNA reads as TGTGCCAGCACCCTATTCCACGGGACAGGGTCTCGCGAGCAGTACTTC. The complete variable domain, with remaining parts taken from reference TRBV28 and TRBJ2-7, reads DVKVTQSSRYLVKRTGEKVFLECVQDMDHENMFWYRQDPGLGLRLIYFSYDVKMKEKGDIPEGYSVSREKKERFSLILESASTNQTSMYLCASTLFHGTGSREQYFGPGTRLTVT.

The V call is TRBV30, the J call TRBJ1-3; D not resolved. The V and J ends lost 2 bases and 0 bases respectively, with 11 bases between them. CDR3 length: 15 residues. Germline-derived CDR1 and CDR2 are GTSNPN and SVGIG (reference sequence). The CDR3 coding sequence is TGTGCCTGGAGTTCCTTTTCCACCTCTGGAAACACCATATATTTT. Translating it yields CAWSSFSTSGNTIYF.

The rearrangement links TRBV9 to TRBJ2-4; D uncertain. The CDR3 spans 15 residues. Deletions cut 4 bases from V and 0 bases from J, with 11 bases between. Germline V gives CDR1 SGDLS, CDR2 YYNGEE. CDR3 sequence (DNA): TGTGCCAGCAGCCCAGACGATTTAGCCAAAAACATTCAGTACTTC. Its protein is CASSPDDLAKNIQYF.

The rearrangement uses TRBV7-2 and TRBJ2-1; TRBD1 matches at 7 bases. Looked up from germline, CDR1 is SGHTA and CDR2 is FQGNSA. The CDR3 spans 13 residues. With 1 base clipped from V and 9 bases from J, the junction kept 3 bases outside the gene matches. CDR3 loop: CASSLGYRGEQFF. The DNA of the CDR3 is TGTGCCAGCAGCTTAGGTTACAGGGGTGAGCAGTTCTTC.

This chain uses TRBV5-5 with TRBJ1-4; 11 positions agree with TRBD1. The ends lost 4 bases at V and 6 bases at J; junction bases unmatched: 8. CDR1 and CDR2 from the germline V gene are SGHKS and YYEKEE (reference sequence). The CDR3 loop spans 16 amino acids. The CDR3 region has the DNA TGTGCCAGCAGCCCCCTAGGACAGGGGGCTGATGAAAAACTGTTTTTT. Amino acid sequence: CASSPLGQGADEKLFF.

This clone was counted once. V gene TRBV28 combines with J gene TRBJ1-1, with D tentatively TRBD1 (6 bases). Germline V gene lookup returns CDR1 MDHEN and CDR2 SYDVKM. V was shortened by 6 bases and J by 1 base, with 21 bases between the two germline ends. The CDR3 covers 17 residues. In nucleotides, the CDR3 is TGTGCCAGCAGCACCTACAGGGTTAGGCCGTCGAACACTGAAGCTTTCTTT. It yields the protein CASSTYRVRPSNTEAFF.

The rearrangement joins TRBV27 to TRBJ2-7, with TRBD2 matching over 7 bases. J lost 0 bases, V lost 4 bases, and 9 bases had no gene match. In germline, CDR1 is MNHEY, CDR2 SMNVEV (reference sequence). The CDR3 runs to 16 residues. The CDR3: CASSSGLLPSSYEQYF. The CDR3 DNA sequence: TGTGCCAGCAGTTCGGGACTACTACCCTCCTCCTACGAGCAGTACTTC.

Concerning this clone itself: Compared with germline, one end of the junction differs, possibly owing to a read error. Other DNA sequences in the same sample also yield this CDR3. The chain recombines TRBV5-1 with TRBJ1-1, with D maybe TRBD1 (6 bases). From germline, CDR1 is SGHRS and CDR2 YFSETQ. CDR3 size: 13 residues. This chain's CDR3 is CASSYSGASEAFF. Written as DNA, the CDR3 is TGCGCCAGCAGCTATTCAGGGGCCTCTGAGGCTTTCTTT.

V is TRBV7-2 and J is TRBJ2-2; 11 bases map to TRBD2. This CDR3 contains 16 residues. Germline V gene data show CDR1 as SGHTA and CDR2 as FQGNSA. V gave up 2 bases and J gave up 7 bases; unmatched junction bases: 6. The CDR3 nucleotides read TGTGCCAGCAGCTTACTAGCGGGAGGCGTAATCGGGGAGCTGTTTTTT. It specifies CASSLLAGGVIGELFF.

The CDR3 here is CASSFGTFSTDTQYF. Written as DNA, the CDR3 is TGTGCCAGCAGCTTCGGCACCTTTAGCACAGATACGCAGTATTTT. This chain joins TRBV5-4 and TRBJ2-3; D ambiguous. The CDR3 spans 15 residues. Germline V gives CDR1 SGHNT, CDR2 YYREEE (reference sequence). V was pared by 2 bases and J by 0 bases, with 10 bases between.

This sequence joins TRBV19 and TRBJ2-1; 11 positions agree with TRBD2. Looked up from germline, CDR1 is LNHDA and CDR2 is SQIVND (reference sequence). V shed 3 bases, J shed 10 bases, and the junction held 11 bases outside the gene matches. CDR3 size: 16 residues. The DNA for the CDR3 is TGTGCCAGTAGTATTGGTCTAGCGGGAGGACGTAGGGAGCAGTTCTTC. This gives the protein CASSIGLAGGRREQFF.

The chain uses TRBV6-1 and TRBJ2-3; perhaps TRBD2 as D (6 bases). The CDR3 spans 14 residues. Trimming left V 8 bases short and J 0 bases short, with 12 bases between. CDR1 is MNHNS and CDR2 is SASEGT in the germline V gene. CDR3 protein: CASLLADSTDTQYF. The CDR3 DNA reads TGTGCCAGCCTTTTAGCGGATAGCACAGATACGCAGTATTTT.

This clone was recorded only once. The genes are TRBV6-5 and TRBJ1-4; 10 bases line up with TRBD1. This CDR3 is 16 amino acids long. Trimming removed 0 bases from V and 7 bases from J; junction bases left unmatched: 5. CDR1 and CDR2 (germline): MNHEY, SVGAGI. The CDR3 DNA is TGTGCCAGCAGTTACTCTACCGGACAGGGGGGTGAAAAACTGTTTTTT. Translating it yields CASSYSTGQGGEKLFF.

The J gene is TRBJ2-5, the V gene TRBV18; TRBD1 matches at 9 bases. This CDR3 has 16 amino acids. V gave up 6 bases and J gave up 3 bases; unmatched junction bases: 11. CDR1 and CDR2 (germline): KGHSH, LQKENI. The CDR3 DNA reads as TGTGCCAGCTCGCCGGACAGGGGAGTCGCTAAAGAGACCCAGTACTTC. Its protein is CASSPDRGVAKETQYF.

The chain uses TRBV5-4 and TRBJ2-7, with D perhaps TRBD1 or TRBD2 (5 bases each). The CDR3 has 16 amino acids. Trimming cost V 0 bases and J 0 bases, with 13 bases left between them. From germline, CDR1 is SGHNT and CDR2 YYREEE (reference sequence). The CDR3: CASSLAGDRASYEQYF. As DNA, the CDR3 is TGTGCCAGCAGCTTGGCCGGGGACCGAGCCTCCTACGAGCAGTACTTC.

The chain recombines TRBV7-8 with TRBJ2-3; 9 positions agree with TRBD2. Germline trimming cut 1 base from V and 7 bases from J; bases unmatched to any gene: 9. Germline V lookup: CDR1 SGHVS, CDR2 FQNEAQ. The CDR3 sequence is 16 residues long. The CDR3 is CASSLVAAGGGYTQYF. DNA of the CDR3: TGTGCCAGCAGCTTAGTGGCGGCGGGGGGGGGTTATACGCAGTATTTT.

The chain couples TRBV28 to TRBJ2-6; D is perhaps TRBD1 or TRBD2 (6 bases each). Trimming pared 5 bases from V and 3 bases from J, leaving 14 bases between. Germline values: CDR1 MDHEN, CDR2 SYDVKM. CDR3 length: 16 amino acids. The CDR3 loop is CASSLGGRFGANVLTF. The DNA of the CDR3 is TGTGCCAGCAGTCTAGGGGGGCGGTTTGGGGCCAACGTCCTGACTTTC.

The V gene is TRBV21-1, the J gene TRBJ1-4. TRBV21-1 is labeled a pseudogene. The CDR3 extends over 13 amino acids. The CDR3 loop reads CARTSAPNEKLFF. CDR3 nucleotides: TGTGCCCGGACCTCGGCCCCTAATGAAAAACTGTTTTTT.

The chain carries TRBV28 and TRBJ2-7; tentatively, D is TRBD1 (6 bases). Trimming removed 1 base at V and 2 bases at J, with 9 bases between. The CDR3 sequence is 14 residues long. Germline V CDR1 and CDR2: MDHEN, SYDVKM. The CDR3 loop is CASSLSDSPYEQYF. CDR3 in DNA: TGTGCCAGCAGTTTATCGGACAGTCCCTACGAGCAGTACTTC. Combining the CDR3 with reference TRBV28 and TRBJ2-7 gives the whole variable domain DVKVTQSSRYLVKRTGEKVFLECVQDMDHENMFWYRQDPGLGLRLIYFSYDVKMKEKGDIPEGYSVSREKKERFSLILESASTNQTSMYLCASSLSDSPYEQYFGPGTRLTVT.

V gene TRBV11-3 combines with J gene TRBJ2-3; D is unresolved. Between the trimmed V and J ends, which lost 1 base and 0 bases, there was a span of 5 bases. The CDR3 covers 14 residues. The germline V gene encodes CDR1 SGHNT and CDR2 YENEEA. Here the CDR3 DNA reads TGTGCCAGCAGCTTAGGGCCCAGCACAGATACGCAGTATTTT. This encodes CASSLGPSTDTQYF.

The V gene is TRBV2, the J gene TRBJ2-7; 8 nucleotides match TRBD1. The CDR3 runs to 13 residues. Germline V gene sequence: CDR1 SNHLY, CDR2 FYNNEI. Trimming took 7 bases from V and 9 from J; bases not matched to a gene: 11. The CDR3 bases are TGTGCCAGCACCGTGACAGGGGTTAAAGGGCAGTACTTC. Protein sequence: CASTVTGVKGQYF.

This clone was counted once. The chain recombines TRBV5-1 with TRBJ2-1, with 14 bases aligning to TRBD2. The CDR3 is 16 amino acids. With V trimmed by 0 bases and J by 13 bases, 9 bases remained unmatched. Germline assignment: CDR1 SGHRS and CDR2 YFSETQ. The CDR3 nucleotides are TGCGCCAGCAGCTTGGGGGCGACTAGCGGGAGGGCCTTACAGTTCTTC. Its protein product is CASSLGATSGRALQFF.

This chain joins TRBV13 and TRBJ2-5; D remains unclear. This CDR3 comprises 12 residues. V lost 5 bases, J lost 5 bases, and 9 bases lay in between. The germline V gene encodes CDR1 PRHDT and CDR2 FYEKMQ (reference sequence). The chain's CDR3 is CASSRKDETQYF. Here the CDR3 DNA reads TGTGCCAGCAGCAGAAAAGATGAGACCCAGTACTTC.

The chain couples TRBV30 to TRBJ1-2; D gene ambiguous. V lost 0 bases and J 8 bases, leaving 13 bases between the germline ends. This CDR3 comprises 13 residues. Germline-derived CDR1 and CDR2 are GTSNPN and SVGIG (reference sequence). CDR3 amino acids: CAWSVRQSGGYTF. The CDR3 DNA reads TGTGCCTGGAGTGTGAGGCAGAGTGGGGGCTACACCTTC. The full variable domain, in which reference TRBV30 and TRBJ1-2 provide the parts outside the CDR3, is SQTIHQWPATLVQPVGSPLSLECTVEGTSNPNLYWYRQAAGRGLQLLFYSVGIGQISSEVPQNLSASRPQDRQFILSSKKLLLSDSGFYLCAWSVRQSGGYTFGSGTRLTVV.

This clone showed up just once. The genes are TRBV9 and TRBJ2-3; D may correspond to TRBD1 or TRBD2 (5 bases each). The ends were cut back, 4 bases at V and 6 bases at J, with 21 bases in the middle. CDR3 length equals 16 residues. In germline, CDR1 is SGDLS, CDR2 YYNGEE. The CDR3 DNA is TGTGCCAGCAGCCCTACCGGGACCCAAGGTGTGGATACGCAGTATTTT. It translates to CASSPTGTQGVDTQYF.